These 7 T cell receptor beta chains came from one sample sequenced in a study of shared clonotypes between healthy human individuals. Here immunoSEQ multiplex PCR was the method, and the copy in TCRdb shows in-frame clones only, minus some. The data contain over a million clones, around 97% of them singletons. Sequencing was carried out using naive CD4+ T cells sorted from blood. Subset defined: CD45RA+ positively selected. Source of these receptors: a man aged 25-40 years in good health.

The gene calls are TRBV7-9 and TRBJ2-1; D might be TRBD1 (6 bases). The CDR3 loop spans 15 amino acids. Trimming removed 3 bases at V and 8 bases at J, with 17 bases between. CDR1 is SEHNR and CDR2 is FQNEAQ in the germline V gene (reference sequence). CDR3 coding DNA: TGTGCCAGCAGCTTCGTGATGGGGGCGGTTGATGAGCAGTTCTTC. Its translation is CASSFVMGAVDEQFF.

The CDR3 nucleotides read TGTGCCATCAGTGAGCGCCTAGCGGGAGGGAACACCGGGGAGCTGTTTTTT. Protein: CAISERLAGGNTGELFF. The V call is TRBV10-3, the J call TRBJ2-2; 11 bases are a match to TRBD2. The CDR3 spans 17 residues. J was trimmed by 1 base and V by 2 bases; bases with no gene match: 3. From germline, CDR1 is ENHRY and CDR2 SYGVKD.

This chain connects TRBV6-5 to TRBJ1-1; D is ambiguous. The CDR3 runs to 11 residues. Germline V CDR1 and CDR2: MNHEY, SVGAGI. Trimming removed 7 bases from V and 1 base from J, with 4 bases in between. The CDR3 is CASTKNTEAFF. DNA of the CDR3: TGTGCCAGCACCAAGAACACTGAAGCTTTCTTT.

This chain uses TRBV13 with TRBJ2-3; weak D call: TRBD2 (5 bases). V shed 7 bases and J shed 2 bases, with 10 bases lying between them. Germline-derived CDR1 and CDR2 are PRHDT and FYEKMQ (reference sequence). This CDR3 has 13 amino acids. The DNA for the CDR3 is TGTGCCAGCAAGGAGGCTGTCACAGATACGCAGTATTTT. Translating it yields CASKEAVTDTQYF. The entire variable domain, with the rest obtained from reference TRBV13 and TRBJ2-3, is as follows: AAGVIQSPRHLIKEKRETATLKCYPIPRHDTVYWYQQGPGQDPQFLISFYEKMQSDKGSIPDRFSAQQFSDYHSELNMSSLELGDSALYFCASKEAVTDTQYFGPGTRLTVL.

The CDR3, as DNA: TGCGCCAGCCTGACAGGGGCCGACTCTGGGGCCAACGTCCTGACTTTC. Its protein is CASLTGADSGANVLTF. This chain uses TRBV23-1 with TRBJ2-6, with TRBD1 matching 8 bases. TRBV23-1 qualifies as an ORF whose function is uncertain. V lost 8 bases to trimming and J lost 0 bases; unmatched junction nucleotides: 6. The CDR3 is made up of 16 amino acids.

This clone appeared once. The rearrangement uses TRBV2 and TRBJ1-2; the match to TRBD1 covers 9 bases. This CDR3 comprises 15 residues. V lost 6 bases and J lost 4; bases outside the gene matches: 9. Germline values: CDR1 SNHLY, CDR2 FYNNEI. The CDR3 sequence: CASSVTGGAFYGYTF. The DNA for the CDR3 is TGTGCCAGCAGCGTAACAGGGGGCGCCTTCTATGGCTACACCTTC. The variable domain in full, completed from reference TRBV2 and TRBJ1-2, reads EPEVTQTPSHQVTQMGQEVILRCVPISNHLYFYWYRQILGQKVEFLVSFYNNEISEKSEIFDDQFSVERPDGSNFTLKIRSTKLEDSAMYFCASSVTGGAFYGYTFGSGTRLTVV.

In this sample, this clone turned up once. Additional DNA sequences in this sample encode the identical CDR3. The CDR3 region is CASSLGGRANTGELFF. The CDR3 DNA reads TGTGCCAGCAGCTTGGGAGGCAGGGCGAACACCGGGGAGCTGTTTTTT. The chain is built from TRBV5-4 and TRBJ2-2, with a possible D match to TRBD1 (5 bases). Germline CDR1 SGHNT, CDR2 YYREEE (reference sequence). Deletions cut 0 bases from V and 0 bases from J, with 9 bases between. The CDR3 runs 16 residues.